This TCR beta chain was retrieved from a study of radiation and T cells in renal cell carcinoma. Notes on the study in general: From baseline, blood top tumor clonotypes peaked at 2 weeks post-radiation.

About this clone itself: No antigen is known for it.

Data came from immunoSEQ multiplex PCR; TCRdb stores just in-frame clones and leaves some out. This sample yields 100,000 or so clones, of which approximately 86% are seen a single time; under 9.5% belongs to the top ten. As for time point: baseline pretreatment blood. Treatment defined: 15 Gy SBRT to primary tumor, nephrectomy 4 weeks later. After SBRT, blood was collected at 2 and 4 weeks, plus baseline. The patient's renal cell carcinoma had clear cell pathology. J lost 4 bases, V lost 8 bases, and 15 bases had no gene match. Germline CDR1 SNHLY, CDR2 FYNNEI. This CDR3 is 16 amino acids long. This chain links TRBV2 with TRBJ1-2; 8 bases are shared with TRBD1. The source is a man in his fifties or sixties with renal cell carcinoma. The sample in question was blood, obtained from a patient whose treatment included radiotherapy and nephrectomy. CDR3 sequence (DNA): TGTGCCAGCTCCCCCCACGACAGGGGAAGATCCTATGGCTACACCTTC. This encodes CASSPHDRGRSYGYTF.